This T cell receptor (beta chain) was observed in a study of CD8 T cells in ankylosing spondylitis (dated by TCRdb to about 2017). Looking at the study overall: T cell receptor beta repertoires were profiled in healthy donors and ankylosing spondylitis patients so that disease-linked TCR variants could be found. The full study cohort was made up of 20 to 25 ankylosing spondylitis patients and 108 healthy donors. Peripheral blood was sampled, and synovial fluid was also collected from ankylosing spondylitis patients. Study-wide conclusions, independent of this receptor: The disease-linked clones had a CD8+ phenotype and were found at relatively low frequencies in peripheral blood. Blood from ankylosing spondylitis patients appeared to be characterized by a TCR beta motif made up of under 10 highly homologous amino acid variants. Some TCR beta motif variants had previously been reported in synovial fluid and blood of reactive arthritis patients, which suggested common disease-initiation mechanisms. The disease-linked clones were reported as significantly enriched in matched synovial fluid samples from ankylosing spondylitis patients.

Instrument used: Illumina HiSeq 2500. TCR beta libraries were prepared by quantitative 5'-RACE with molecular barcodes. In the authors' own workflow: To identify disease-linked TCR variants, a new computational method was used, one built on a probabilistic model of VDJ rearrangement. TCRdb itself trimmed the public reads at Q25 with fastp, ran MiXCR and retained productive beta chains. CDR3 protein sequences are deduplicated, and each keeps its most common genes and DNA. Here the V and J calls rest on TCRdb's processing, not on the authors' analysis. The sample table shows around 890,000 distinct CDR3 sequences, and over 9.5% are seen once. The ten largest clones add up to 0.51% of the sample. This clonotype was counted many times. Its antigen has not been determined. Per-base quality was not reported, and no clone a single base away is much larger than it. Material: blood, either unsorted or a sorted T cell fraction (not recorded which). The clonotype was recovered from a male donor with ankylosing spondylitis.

The DNA sequence follows: TGTGCCAGCAGTTTCTTCGGGTCAAGAGAAGCCCAGTACTTC. Translated, this is CASSFFGSREAQYF. This chain joins TRBV12-3 or TRBV12-4 to TRBJ2-5, with the D segment identity uncertain. The V end loses 3 bases and the J end loses 9 bases, and a stretch of 17 bases separates them. From the cysteine through the phenylalanine, the CDR3 covers 14 amino acids. The CDR3 DNA has 42 bases and is translated from base 1.